A single sample is the source of the 17 T cell receptor beta chains below, sequenced in a study of blood T cell repertoires in COVID-19. The repertoire was sequenced with immunoSEQ multiplex PCR; TCRdb's copy has only in-frame clones and lacks some. The data show approximately 250,000 clones, about 90% seen once. The material sequenced was PBMCs or T cells enriched from blood (not recorded which). Receptors were obtained from a woman in her twenties or thirties with acute COVID-19.

The gene calls are TRBV7-2 and TRBJ2-5, with D maybe TRBD2 (6 bases). The ends were cut back, 8 bases at V and 5 bases at J, with 21 bases in the middle. Germline values: CDR1 SGHTA, CDR2 FQGNSA. The CDR3 is 15 amino acids. The CDR3 coding sequence is TGTGCCAGCTCTCTGGTAGCGGAGTCCGCGGAGACCCAGTACTTC. Translated: CASSLVAESAETQYF.

The J gene is TRBJ1-4, the V gene TRBV4-1, with a possible D match to TRBD1 (5 bases). V dropped 0 bases and J dropped 3 bases, with 8 bases sitting between them. CDR1 is MGHRA and CDR2 is YSYEKL in the germline V gene. The CDR3 is made up of 15 amino acids. The CDR3 DNA is TGCGCCAGCAGCCAAGATAGGACACCTAATGAAAAACTGTTTTTT. Protein product: CASSQDRTPNEKLFF.

This rearrangement joins TRBV7-9 to TRBJ1-1; TRBD1 might be the D (5 bases). The CDR3 has 14 residues. Germline assignment: CDR1 SEHNR and CDR2 FQNEAQ (reference sequence). Trimming pared 2 bases from V and 5 bases from J, leaving 12 bases between. As DNA, the CDR3 is TGTGCCAGCAGCTTAAAACCGGGGGATACTGAAGCTTTCTTT. Translating gives CASSLKPGDTEAFF.

This chain uses TRBV10-3 with TRBJ1-2, with 7 nucleotides matching TRBD1. The CDR3 is made up of 15 amino acids. Trimming took 4 bases from V and 0 from J; bases not matched to a gene: 5. Germline values: CDR1 ENHRY, CDR2 SYGVKD. The CDR3 sequence is CAISAGGPANYGYTF. CDR3 coding DNA: TGTGCCATCAGTGCAGGGGGACCCGCTAACTATGGCTACACCTTC.

Here the CDR3 DNA reads TGCAGCGTTGGGGCAGGATCATCGATTTATGGCTACACCTTC. Its translation: CSVGAGSSIYGYTF. The J gene is TRBJ1-2, the V gene TRBV29-1; D is unclear. The V and J ends lost 4 bases and 5 bases respectively, with 17 bases between them. This CDR3 region has 14 residues. CDR1 SQVTM and CDR2 ANQGSEA come from the germline V gene.

V usage is TRBV12-3 or TRBV12-4 and J usage is TRBJ2-3, with D possibly being TRBD2 (5 bases). The ends were cut back, 8 bases at V and 7 bases at J, with 10 bases in the middle. CDR3 size: 11 residues. Here the CDR3 DNA reads TGTGCCAGCGCCACTAGGAATACGCAGTATTTT. It specifies CASATRNTQYF.

The rearrangement joins TRBV7-6 to TRBJ1-2; 7 bases agree with TRBD1. Germline V lookup: CDR1 SGHVS, CDR2 FNYEAQ. Trimming at V came to 1 base and at J to 0 bases, leaving 8 bases not matched to a gene. This CDR3 has 17 amino acids. The CDR3 is CASSLERDRRSNYGYTF. The CDR3 bases are TGTGCCAGCAGCTTAGAAAGGGACAGACGCTCTAACTATGGCTACACCTTC.

The J gene is TRBJ1-1, the V gene TRBV5-8; perhaps TRBD1 as D (6 bases). Germline loops: CDR1 SGHTS, CDR2 YDEGEE. The CDR3 sequence is 12 residues long. Trimming left V 4 bases short and J 12 bases short, with 16 bases between. CDR3 in amino acids: CASSHKGGGTFF. CDR3 DNA sequence: TGTGCCAGCAGCCACAAGGGGGGGGGTACTTTCTTT.

The chain joins TRBV29-1 to TRBJ2-7; D might be TRBD2 (6 bases). The CDR3 extends over 14 amino acids. Trimming took off 4 bases at V and 0 bases at J, with 13 bases between the two ends. Germline CDR1 is SQVTM and CDR2 is ANQGSEA. The DNA for the CDR3 is TGCAGCGTTGTAGGCGGGATCAGCTCCTACGAGCAGTACTTC. This sequence encodes CSVVGGISSYEQYF.

The genes are TRBV18 and TRBJ2-7, with 12 nucleotides matching TRBD1. The germline gives CDR1 KGHSH, CDR2 LQKENI. V lost 8 bases and J lost 7; bases outside the gene matches: 30. The CDR3 runs to 21 residues. The chain's CDR3 is CASRPGTGGFGSGGPLLEQYF. The CDR3 nucleotides are TGTGCCAGCCGCCCCGGGACAGGGGGCTTTGGTAGCGGGGGACCACTTCTTGAGCAGTACTTC. The complete variable domain, with remaining parts taken from reference TRBV18 and TRBJ2-7, reads NAGVMQNPRHLVRRRGQEARLRCSPMKGHSHVYWYRQLPEEGLKFMVYLQKENIIDESGMPKERFSAEFPKEGPSILRIQQVVRGDSAAYFCASRPGTGGFGSGGPLLEQYFGPGTRLTVT.

This clone was observed once. The V gene is TRBV12-3 or TRBV12-4, the J gene TRBJ1-3; D may be TRBD1 (6 bases). This CDR3 has 13 residues. V was pared by 10 bases and J by 0 bases, with 10 bases between. For the CDR3, the DNA is TGTGCCACCGGACAGAACTCTGGAAACACCATATATTTT. It yields the protein CATGQNSGNTIYF.

In this sample, this clone turned up a few times. The rearrangement links TRBV12-5 to TRBJ2-7; 15 bases are a match to TRBD2. Looked up from germline, CDR1 is LGHNT and CDR2 is FRNRAP. V was clipped by 4 bases and J by 6 bases; unmatched bases: 1. The CDR3 is 14 amino acids. As DNA, the CDR3 is TGTGCTAGTGGTTCGGGACTAGCGGGAGGCGAGCAGTACTTC. Translating it yields CASGSGLAGGEQYF.

The chain has TRBV19 and TRBJ2-3, with D unresolved. V lost 6 bases, J lost 4 bases, and 14 bases lay in between. From germline, CDR1 is LNHDA and CDR2 SQIVND (reference sequence). The CDR3 runs to 14 residues. The DNA of the CDR3 is TGTGCCAGTAGCCCCAGTTCCACCGCAGATACGCAGTATTTT. Amino acids: CASSPSSTADTQYF.

The gene calls are TRBV25-1 and TRBJ2-1; the match to TRBD2 covers 7 bases. The V gene's germline CDR1 is MGHDK and CDR2 SYGVNS. J gave up 9 bases and V 0 bases, and 11 bases lay outside the gene matches. The CDR3 length is 16 residues. The CDR3 spells CASSEYGGGAGPEQFF. CDR3 DNA: TGTGCCAGCAGTGAATATGGGGGGGGAGCGGGGCCTGAGCAGTTCTTC.

The V gene is TRBV10-3, the J gene TRBJ2-3; 7 bases fit TRBD2. In germline, CDR1 is ENHRY, CDR2 SYGVKD. The CDR3 covers 18 residues. The V and J ends lost 2 bases and 3 bases, in that order; junction bases with no gene match: 14. The CDR3 loop is CAISEPKLAIEETDTQYF. CDR3 coding DNA: TGTGCCATCAGTGAGCCGAAACTAGCGATAGAGGAAACAGATACGCAGTATTTT.

This sequence joins TRBV29-1 and TRBJ2-7; 8 bases match TRBD1. Per germline, CDR1 SQVTM and CDR2 ANQGSEA. This CDR3 region has 13 residues. Trimming cost V 4 bases and J 3 bases; bases outside gene matches: 5. CDR3 region: CSVVDRGDYEQYF. The CDR3 nucleotides read TGCAGCGTTGTTGACAGGGGAGACTACGAGCAGTACTTC.

This clone was detected once. The chain is built from TRBV30 and TRBJ1-2; D is possibly TRBD1 (6 bases). The CDR3 has 13 amino acids. Germline CDR1 and CDR2: GTSNPN and SVGIG (reference sequence). Trimming removed 1 base from V and 2 bases from J, with 8 bases in between. The CDR3 is CAWSDQGNYGYTF. The DNA for the CDR3 is TGTGCCTGGAGTGACCAGGGGAACTATGGCTACACCTTC.